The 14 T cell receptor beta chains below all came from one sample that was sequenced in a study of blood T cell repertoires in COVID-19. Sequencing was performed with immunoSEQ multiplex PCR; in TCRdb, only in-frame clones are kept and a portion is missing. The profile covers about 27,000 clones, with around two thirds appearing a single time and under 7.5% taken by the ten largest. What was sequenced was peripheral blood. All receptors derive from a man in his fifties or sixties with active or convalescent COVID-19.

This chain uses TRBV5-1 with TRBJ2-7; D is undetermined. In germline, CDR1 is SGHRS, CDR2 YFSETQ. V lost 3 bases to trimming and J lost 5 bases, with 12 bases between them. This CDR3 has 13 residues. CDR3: CASSSVSGDEQYF. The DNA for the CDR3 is TGCGCCAGCAGCTCCGTATCGGGTGACGAGCAGTACTTC.

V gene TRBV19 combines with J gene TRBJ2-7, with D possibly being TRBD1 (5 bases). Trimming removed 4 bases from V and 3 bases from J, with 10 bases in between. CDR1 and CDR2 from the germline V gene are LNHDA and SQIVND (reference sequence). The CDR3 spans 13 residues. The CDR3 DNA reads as TGTGCCAGTAGTAAGGACAAAGACTACGAGCAGTACTTC. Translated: CASSKDKDYEQYF.

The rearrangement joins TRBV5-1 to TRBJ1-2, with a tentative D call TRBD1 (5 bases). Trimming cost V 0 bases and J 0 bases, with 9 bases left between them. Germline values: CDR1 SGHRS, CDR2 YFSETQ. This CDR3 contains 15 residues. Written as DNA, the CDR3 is TGCGCCAGCAGCTTGGGACAGAACGCTAACTATGGCTACACCTTC. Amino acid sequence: CASSLGQNANYGYTF. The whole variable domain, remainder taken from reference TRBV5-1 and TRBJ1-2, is KAGVTQTPRYLIKTRGQQVTLSCSPISGHRSVSWYQQTPGQGLQFLFEYFSETQRNKGNFPGRFSGRQFSNSRSEMNVSTLELGDSALYLCASSLGQNANYGYTFGSGTRLTVV.

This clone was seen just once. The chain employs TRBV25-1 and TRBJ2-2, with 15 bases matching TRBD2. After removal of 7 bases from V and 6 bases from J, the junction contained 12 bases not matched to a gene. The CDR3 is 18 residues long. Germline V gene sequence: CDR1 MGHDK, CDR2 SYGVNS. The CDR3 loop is CASTPGLAGGSLAGELFF. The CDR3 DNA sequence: TGTGCCAGCACCCCGGGACTAGCGGGAGGCTCCCTCGCCGGGGAGCTGTTTTTT.

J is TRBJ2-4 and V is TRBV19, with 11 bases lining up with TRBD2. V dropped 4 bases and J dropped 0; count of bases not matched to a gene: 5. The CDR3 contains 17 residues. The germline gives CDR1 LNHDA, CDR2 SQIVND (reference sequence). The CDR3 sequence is CASSTPTSGVAKNIQYF. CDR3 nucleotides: TGTGCCAGTAGTACCCCGACTAGCGGGGTAGCCAAAAACATTCAGTACTTC.

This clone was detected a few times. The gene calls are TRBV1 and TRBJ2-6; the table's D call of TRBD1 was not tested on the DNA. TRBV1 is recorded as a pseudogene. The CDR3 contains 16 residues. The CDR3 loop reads CTSSQEAPGGANVLTF. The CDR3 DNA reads TGCACCAGCAGCCAAGAGGCCCCTGGTGGGGCCAACGTCCTGACTTTC.

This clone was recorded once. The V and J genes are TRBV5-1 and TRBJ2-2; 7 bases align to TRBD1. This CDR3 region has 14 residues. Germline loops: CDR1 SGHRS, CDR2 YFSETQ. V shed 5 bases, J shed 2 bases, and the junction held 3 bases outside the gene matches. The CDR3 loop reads CASRPGGNTGELFF. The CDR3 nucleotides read TGCGCCAGCAGGCCAGGGGGAAACACCGGGGAGCTGTTTTTT.

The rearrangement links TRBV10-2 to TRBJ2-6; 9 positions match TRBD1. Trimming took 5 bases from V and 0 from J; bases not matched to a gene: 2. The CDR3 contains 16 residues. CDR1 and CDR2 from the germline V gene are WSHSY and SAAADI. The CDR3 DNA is TGCGCCAGCAGTAGGACAGGGGCCTCTGGGGCCAACGTCCTGACTTTC. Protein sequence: CASSRTGASGANVLTF.

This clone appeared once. The CDR3 DNA reads TGTGCCAGCAGCTTAGGTCACGGGACAGTCAATCAGCCCCAGCATTTT. This gives the protein CASSLGHGTVNQPQHF. The chain employs TRBV11-3 and TRBJ1-5, with 7 bases matching TRBD1. The CDR3 covers 16 residues. J lost 3 bases, V lost 1 base, and 6 bases had no gene match. Germline V CDR1 and CDR2: SGHNT, YENEEA.

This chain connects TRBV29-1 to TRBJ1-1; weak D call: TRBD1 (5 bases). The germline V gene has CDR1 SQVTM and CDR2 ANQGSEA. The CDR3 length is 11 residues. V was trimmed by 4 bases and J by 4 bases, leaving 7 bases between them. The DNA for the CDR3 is TGCAGCGTTGGGGGGGGCACTGAAGCTTTCTTT. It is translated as CSVGGGTEAFF. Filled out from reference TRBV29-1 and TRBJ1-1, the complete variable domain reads SAVISQKPSRDICQRGTSLTIQCQVDSQVTMMFWYRQQPGQSLTLIATANQGSEATYESGFVIDKFPISRPNLTFSTLTVSNMSPEDSSIYLCSVGGGTEAFFGQGTRLTVV.

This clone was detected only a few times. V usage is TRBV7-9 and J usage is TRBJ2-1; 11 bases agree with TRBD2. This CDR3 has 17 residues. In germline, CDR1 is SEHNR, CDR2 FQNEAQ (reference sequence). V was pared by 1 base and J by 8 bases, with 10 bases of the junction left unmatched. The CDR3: CASSLGALAGAVDEQFF. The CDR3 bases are TGTGCCAGCAGCTTAGGGGCACTAGCGGGAGCGGTTGATGAGCAGTTCTTC.

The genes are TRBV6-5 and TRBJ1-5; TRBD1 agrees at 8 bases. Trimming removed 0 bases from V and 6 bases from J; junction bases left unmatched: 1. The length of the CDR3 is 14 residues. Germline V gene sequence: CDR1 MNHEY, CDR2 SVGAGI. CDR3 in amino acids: CASSYSTGVQPQHF. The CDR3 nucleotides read TGTGCCAGCAGTTACTCGACAGGGGTTCAGCCCCAGCATTTT.

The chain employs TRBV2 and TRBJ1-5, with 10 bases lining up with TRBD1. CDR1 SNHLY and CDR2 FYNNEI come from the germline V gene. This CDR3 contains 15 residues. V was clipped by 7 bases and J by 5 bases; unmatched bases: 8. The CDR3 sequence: CASTPLGQGDQPQHF. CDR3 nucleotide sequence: TGTGCCAGCACTCCCTTAGGACAGGGGGATCAGCCCCAGCATTTT.

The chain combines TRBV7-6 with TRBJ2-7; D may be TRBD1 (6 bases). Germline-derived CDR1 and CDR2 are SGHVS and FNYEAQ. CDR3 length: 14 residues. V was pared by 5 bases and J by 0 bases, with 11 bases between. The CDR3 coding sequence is TGTGCCAGCAGCACCCGGACAGACTCCTACGAGCAGTACTTC. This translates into CASSTRTDSYEQYF.